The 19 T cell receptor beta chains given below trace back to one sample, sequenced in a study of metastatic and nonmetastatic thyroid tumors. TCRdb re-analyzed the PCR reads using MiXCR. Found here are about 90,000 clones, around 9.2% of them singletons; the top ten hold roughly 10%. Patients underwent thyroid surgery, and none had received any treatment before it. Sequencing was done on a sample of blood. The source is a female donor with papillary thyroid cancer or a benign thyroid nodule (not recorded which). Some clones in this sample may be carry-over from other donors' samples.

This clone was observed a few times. The CDR3 here is CASSRDRNYGYTF. CDR3 DNA: TGTGCCAGCAGCCGGGACAGGAACTATGGCTACACCTTC. The chain recombines TRBV27 with TRBJ1-2; TRBD1 agrees at 8 bases. V shed 6 bases and J 2 bases; nucleotides not matched to a gene: 2. This CDR3 has 13 residues. Germline CDR1 and CDR2: MNHEY and SMNVEV (reference sequence).

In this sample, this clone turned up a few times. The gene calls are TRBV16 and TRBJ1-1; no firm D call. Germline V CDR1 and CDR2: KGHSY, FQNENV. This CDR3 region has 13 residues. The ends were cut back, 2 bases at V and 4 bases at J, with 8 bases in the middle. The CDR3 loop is CASSQATGTEAFF. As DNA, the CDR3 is TGTGCCAGCAGCCAAGCGACGGGCACTGAAGCTTTCTTT.

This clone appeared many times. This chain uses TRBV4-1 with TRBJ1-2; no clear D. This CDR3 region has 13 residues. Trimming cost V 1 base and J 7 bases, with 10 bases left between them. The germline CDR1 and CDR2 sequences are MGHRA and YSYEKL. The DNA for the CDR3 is TGCGCCAGCAGCCAAGTGACCCAGAGTGGCTACACCTTC. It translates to CASSQVTQSGYTF.

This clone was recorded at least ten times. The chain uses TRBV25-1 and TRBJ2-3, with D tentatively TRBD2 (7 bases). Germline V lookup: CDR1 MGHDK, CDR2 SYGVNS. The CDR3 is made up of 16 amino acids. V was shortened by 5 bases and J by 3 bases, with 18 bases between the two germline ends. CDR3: CASSPIGGLVTDTQYF. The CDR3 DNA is TGTGCCAGCAGTCCAATCGGGGGGCTAGTAACAGATACGCAGTATTTT.

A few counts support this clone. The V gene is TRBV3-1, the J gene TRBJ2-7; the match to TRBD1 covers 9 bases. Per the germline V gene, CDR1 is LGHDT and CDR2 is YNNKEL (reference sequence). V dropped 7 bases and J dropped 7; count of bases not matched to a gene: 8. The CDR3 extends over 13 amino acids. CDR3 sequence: CASTPGQGREQYF. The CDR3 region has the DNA TGTGCCAGCACGCCGGGACAGGGTCGAGAGCAGTACTTC.

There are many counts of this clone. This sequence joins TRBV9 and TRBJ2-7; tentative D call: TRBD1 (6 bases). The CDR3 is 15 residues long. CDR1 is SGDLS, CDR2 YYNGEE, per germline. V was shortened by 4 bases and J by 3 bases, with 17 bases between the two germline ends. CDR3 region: CASSKGQNSHYEQYF. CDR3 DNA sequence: TGTGCCAGCAGCAAAGGACAGAATTCCCACTACGAGCAGTACTTC.

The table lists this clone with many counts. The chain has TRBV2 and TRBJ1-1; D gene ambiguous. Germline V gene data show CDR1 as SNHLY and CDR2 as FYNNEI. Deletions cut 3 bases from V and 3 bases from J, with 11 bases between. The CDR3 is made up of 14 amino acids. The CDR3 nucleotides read TGTGCCAGCAGTGACACTACAATGGACACTGAAGCTTTCTTT. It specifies CASSDTTMDTEAFF.

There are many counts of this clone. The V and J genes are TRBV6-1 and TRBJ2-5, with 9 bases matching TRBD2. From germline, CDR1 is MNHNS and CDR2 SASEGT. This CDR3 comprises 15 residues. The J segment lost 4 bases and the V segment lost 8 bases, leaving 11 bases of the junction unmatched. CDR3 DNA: TGTGCCAGCGGCAGGCTAGCGGGGCGCGGAGAGACCCAGTACTTC. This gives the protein CASGRLAGRGETQYF.

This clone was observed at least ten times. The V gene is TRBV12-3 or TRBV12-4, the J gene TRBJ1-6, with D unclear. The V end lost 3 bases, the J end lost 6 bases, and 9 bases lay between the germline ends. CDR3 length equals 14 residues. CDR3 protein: CASSFTGSNSPLHF. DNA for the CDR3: TGTGCCAGCAGTTTCACGGGCTCTAATTCACCCCTCCACTTT.

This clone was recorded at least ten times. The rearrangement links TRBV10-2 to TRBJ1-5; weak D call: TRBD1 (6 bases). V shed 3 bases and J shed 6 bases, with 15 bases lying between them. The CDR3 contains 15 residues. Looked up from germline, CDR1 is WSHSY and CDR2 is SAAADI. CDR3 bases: TGCGCCAGCAGTGACTCATGGGGGGCTGGTCAGCCCCAGCATTTT. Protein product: CASSDSWGAGQPQHF.

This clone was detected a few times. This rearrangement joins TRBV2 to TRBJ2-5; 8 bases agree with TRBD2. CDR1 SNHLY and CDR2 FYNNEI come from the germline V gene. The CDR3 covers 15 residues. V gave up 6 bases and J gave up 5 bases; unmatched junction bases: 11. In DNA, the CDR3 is TGTGCCAGCAGGGTAGCGGGGTCATTGGGGGAGACCCAGTACTTC. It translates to CASRVAGSLGETQYF.

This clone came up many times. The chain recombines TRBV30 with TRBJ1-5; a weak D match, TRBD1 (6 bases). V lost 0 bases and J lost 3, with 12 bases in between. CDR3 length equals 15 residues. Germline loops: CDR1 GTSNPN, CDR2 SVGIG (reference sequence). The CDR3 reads CAWSVLRGVNQPQHF. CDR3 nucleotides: TGTGCCTGGAGTGTACTCAGGGGCGTCAATCAGCCCCAGCATTTT.

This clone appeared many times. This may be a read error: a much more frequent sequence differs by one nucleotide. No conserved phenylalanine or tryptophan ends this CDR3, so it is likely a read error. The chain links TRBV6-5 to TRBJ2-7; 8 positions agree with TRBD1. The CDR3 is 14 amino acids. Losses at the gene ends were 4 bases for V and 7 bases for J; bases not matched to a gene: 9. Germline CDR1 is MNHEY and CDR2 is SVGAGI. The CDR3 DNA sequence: TGTGCCAGCAGTTTTGACAGGGGAGGAAGGGAGCAGTACCTC. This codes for CASSFDRGGREQYL.

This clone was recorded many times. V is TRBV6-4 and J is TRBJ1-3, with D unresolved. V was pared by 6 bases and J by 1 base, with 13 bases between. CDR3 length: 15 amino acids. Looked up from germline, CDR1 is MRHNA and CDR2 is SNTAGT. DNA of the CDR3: TGTGCCAGCAGGCTCACATCGGAGTCTGGAAACACCATATATTTT. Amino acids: CASRLTSESGNTIYF.

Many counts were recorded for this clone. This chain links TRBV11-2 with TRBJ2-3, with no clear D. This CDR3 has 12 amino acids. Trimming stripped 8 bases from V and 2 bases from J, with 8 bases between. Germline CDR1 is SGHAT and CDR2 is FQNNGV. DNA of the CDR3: TGTGCCAGCGGCAGGATCACAGATACGCAGTATTTT. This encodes CASGRITDTQYF.

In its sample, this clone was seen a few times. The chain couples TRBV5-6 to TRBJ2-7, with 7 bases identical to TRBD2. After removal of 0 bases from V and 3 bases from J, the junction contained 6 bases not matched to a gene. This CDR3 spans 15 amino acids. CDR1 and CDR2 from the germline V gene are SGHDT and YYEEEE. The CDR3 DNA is TGTGCCAGCAGCTTGGCGGCTAGCGGACTCTACGAGCAGTACTTC. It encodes CASSLAASGLYEQYF. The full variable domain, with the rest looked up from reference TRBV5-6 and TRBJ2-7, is DAGVTQSPTHLIKTRGQQVTLRCSPKSGHDTVSWYQQALGQGPQFIFQYYEEEERQRGNFPDRFSGHQFPNYSSELNVNALLLGDSALYLCASSLAASGLYEQYFGPGTRLTVT.

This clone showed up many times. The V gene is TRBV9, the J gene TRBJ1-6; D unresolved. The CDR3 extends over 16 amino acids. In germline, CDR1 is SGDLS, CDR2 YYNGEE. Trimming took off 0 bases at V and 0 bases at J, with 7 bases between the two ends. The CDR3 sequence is CASSVGGSSYNSPLHF. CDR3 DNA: TGTGCCAGCAGCGTAGGGGGTAGCTCCTATAATTCACCCCTCCACTTT.

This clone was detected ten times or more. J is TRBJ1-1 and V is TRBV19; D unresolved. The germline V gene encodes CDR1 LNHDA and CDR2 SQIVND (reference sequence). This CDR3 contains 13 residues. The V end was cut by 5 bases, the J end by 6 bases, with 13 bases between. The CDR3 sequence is CASSPQAGAEAFF. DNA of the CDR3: TGTGCCAGTAGTCCCCAAGCCGGGGCTGAAGCTTTCTTT.

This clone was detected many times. CDR3 nucleotides: TGTGCCAGCAGTGACCAGGGGGCGAGGGGGGAGCTGTTTTTT. This codes for CASSDQGARGELFF. The J gene is TRBJ2-2, the V gene TRBV6-1, with 8 bases aligning to TRBD1. Germline V gene lookup returns CDR1 MNHNS and CDR2 SASEGT. Trimming removed 3 bases from V and 8 bases from J; junction bases left unmatched: 5. This CDR3 spans 14 amino acids.